This TCR beta chain was documented in a study of control samples from healthy donors and cancer patients. Repertoires were generated with immunoSEQ multiplex PCR, while TCRdb's copy carries only in-frame clones and drops some. This table holds approximately 76,000 clones, around 80% found once. This CDR3 contains 17 residues. V gave up 3 bases and J gave up 5 bases, with 21 bases separating them. Looked up from germline, CDR1 is LNHDA and CDR2 is SQIVND (reference sequence). This clone has more than one count but fewer than ten. The material sequenced was PBMCs. The chain joins TRBV19 to TRBJ2-3, with D possibly called TRBD1 or TRBD2 (5 bases each). This receptor was taken from a man in his sixties with head and neck cancer. Here the CDR3 reads CASSMVGAGRSQDTQYF. In DNA form, the CDR3 reads TGTGCCAGTAGTATGGTCGGGGCAGGTCGTAGTCAAGATACGCAGTATTTT.